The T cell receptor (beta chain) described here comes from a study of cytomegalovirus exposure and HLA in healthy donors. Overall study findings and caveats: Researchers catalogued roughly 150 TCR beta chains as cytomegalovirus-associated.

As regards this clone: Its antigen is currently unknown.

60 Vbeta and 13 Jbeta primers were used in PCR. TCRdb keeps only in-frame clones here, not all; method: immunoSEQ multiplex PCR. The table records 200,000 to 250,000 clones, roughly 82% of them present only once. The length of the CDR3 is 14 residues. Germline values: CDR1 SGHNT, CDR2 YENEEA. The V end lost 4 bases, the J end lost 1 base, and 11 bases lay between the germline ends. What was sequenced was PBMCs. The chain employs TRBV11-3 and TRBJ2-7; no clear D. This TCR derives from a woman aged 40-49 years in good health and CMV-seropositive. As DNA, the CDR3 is TGTGCCAGCAGCTCAATAGCCGAGTCCTACGAGCAGTACTTC. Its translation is CASSSIAESYEQYF.